The clone carrying this TCR beta chain was seen many times. Its specificity is not known. The sample is drawn from a study of identical twins. Study results and caveats: Twins shared beta out-of-frame sequences in excess, but this excess was weaker.

TCRdb fed the 5' RACE reads into MiXCR, producing one record per CDR3 protein. The sample consists of more than 1.5 million distinct CDR3 sequences, about 32% of them appearing once. V was pared by 6 bases and J by 2 bases, with 10 bases of the junction left unmatched. The CDR3 covers 15 residues. Germline loops: CDR1 SQVTM, CDR2 ANQGSEA. The chain uses TRBV29-1 and TRBJ2-5; TRBD1 agrees at 9 bases. The receptor was derived from a newborn girl in good health. The sample was cord blood. CDR3 bases: TGCAGCGTCGCCGACGGGACAGGGTTTCAAGAGACCCAGTACTTC. Translation gives CSVADGTGFQETQYF.